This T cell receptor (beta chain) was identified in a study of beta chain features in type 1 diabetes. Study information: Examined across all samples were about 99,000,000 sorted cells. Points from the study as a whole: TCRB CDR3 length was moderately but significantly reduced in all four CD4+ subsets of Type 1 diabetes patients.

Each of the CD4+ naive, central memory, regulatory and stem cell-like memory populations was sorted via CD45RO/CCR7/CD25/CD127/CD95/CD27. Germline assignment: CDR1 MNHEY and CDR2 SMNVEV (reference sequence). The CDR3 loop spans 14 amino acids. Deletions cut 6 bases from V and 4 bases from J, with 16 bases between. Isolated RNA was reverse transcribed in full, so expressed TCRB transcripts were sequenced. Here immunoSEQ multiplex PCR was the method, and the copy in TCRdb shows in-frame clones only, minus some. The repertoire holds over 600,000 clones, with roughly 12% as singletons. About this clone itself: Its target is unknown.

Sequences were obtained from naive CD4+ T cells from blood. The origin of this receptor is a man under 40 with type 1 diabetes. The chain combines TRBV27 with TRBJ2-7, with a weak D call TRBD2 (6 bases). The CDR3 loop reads CASRTALGGYEQYF. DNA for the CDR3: TGTGCCAGCAGAACCGCCTTGGGGGGATACGAGCAGTACTTC.